Below are 24 T cell receptor beta chains sequenced from a single sample in a study of T cell changes during pregnancy in multiple sclerosis. TCRdb's copy holds only in-frame clones and misses some; the assay was immunoSEQ multiplex PCR. Altogether roughly 69,000 clones are present, approximately 91% being singletons, with the ten largest covering approximately 1.5%. This sample comprised peripheral blood, obtained in the third trimester of pregnancy. The receptor set was obtained from a female donor with multiple sclerosis, enrolled in a pregnancy study.

The chain has TRBV6-6 and TRBJ1-2; TRBD1 agrees at 7 bases. The CDR3 is 13 amino acids. V gave up 6 bases and J gave up 6 bases; unmatched junction bases: 7. In germline, CDR1 is MNHNY, CDR2 SVGAGI (reference sequence). The CDR3 sequence is CASSPGTANGYTF. In DNA form, the CDR3 reads TGTGCCAGCAGCCCCGGGACAGCGAATGGCTACACCTTC.

V gene TRBV6-5 combines with J gene TRBJ2-4; D may be TRBD2 (5 bases). This CDR3 is 13 amino acids long. The V gene's germline CDR1 is MNHEY and CDR2 SVGAGI. Trimming took 5 bases from V and 7 from J, leaving 12 bases between them. Written as DNA, the CDR3 is TGTGCCAGCAGTGTCTCCGGCGGGAACATTCAGTACTTC. It encodes CASSVSGGNIQYF.

To note about this clone: One end of the junction does not line up with germline, which may come from a read error. The V call is TRBV5-3, the J call TRBJ1-4, with D possibly being TRBD1 (5 bases). TRBV5-3 is designated an ORF whose function remains uncertain. CDR3 length equals 14 residues. The CDR3 coding sequence is TGCCGGGGGGGGGTCTTTGGCACTAATGAAAAACTGTTTTTT. The encoded protein is CRGGVFGTNEKLFF.

The rearrangement joins TRBV25-1 to TRBJ1-2; tentative D call: TRBD1 (6 bases). CDR1 and CDR2 from the germline V gene are MGHDK and SYGVNS. The CDR3 runs 15 residues. Trimming pared 6 bases from V and 1 base from J, leaving 15 bases between. The CDR3 region has the DNA TGTGCCAGCAGGGGGGGGCAGGGGCGTAACTATGGCTACACCTTC. Its protein is CASRGGQGRNYGYTF.

V is TRBV19 and J is TRBJ2-2, with a possible D match to TRBD2 (7 bases). Germline values: CDR1 LNHDA, CDR2 SQIVND (reference sequence). The CDR3 totals 15 residues. The V end was cut by 1 base, the J end by 3 bases, with 9 bases between. DNA for the CDR3: TGTGCCAGTAGTATAGGGGGGGGCTACACCGGGGAGCTGTTTTTT. Translation: CASSIGGGYTGELFF.

This chain joins TRBV6-1 and TRBJ1-4; 10 positions agree with TRBD1. The germline gives CDR1 MNHNS, CDR2 SASEGT. V trimming: 6 bases; J trimming: 8 bases; junction bases outside the gene matches: 6. The CDR3 has 14 residues. The CDR3 reads CASSRDRGSEKLFF. CDR3 in DNA: TGTGCCAGCAGCCGGGACAGGGGATCGGAAAAACTGTTTTTT.

The chain couples TRBV4-1 to TRBJ1-1, with 10 positions matching TRBD1. Germline CDR1 and CDR2: MGHRA and YSYEKL. The CDR3 length is 16 residues. The J segment lost 1 base and the V segment lost 6 bases, leaving 8 bases of the junction unmatched. This CDR3 reads CASSRGTGARNTEAFF. CDR3 coding DNA: TGCGCCAGCAGTAGGGGGACAGGGGCAAGGAACACTGAAGCTTTCTTT.

The rearrangement uses TRBV7-2 and TRBJ1-2; 9 nucleotides line up with TRBD1. This CDR3 has 15 residues. V lost 3 bases, J lost 4 bases, and 6 bases stayed unmatched. Germline loops: CDR1 SGHTA, CDR2 FQGNSA. CDR3 nucleotide sequence: TGTGCCAGCAGCTTCAGGACAGGGGCGGTCTATGGCTACACCTTC. Residues: CASSFRTGAVYGYTF.

As for this clone: Other DNA sequences from this sample encode an identical CDR3 as well. For the CDR3, the DNA is TGTGCCAGCAGCCCTGGACAGGGTTATGGCTACACCTTC. Its protein product is CASSPGQGYGYTF. The chain combines TRBV7-9 with TRBJ1-2; 8 bases are a match to TRBD1. Germline V gene lookup returns CDR1 SEHNR and CDR2 FQNEAQ (reference sequence). The CDR3 has 13 residues. J gave up 5 bases and V 5 bases, and 4 bases lay outside the gene matches. The full variable domain, rest sourced from reference TRBV7-9 and TRBJ1-2, is DTGVSQNPRHKITKRGQNVTFRCDPISEHNRLYWYRQTLGQGPEFLTYFQNEAQLEKSRLLSDRFSAERPKGSFSTLEIQRTEQGDSAMYLCASSPGQGYGYTFGSGTRLTVV.

The chain links TRBV7-9 to TRBJ1-2; 7 nucleotides line up with TRBD1. Trimming took 3 bases from V and 6 from J; bases not matched to a gene: 4. The CDR3 contains 13 residues. The V gene's germline CDR1 is SEHNR and CDR2 FQNEAQ (reference sequence). The CDR3 region has the DNA TGTGCCAGCAGCTTGGACAGGTTTAATGGCTACACCTTC. The encoded protein is CASSLDRFNGYTF.

This clone was observed once. The chain employs TRBV9 and TRBJ1-2, with D unresolved. The V end lost 4 bases, the J end lost 0 bases, and 10 bases lay between the germline ends. The germline CDR1 and CDR2 sequences are SGDLS and YYNGEE. The CDR3 spans 14 residues. The chain's CDR3 is CASSLGGSNYGYTF. The DNA for the CDR3 is TGTGCCAGCAGCTTAGGAGGTTCTAACTATGGCTACACCTTC. The full variable domain, in which reference TRBV9 and TRBJ1-2 provide the parts outside the CDR3, is DSGVTQTPKHLITATGQRVTLRCSPRSGDLSVYWYQQSLDQGLQFLIQYYNGEERAKGNILERFSAQQFPDLHSELNLSSLELGDSALYFCASSLGGSNYGYTFGSGTRLTVV.

This clone has more than one count but fewer than ten. The chain has TRBV5-1 and TRBJ2-3, with TRBD2 matching over 8 bases. This CDR3 has 15 residues. CDR1 SGHRS and CDR2 YFSETQ come from the germline V gene. V shed 1 base, J shed 4 bases, and the junction held 5 bases outside the gene matches. CDR3 residues: CASSLNAGGADTQYF. The CDR3 nucleotides are TGCGCCAGCAGCTTGAACGCGGGGGGAGCAGATACGCAGTATTTT.

The chain employs TRBV9 and TRBJ1-3; no reliable D call. Germline V gene lookup returns CDR1 SGDLS and CDR2 YYNGEE. Trimming took 3 bases from V and 0 from J, leaving 10 bases between them. This CDR3 is 15 amino acids long. As DNA, the CDR3 is TGTGCCAGCAGCGCCTACGGGATCTCTGGAAACACCATATATTTT. This encodes CASSAYGISGNTIYF.

J is TRBJ2-3 and V is TRBV27; tentative D call: TRBD1 (6 bases). CDR1 and CDR2 from the germline V gene are MNHEY and SMNVEV (reference sequence). Deletions cut 9 bases from V and 2 bases from J, with 18 bases between. CDR3 length: 15 residues. CDR3 in amino acids: CASAAYGQTTDTQYF. The CDR3 nucleotides are TGTGCCAGTGCTGCCTACGGACAGACCACAGATACGCAGTATTTT.

The CDR3 nucleotides read TGTGCCAGCAGCTTAGCTAGCGTGGTCTCCTACGAGCAGTACTTC. Translation: CASSLASVVSYEQYF. The chain is built from TRBV7-2 and TRBJ2-7; TRBD2 is a possible D gene (5 bases). The V gene lost 0 bases and the J gene lost 0 bases, with 9 bases spanning the gap. This CDR3 comprises 15 residues. Germline V CDR1 and CDR2: SGHTA, FQGNSA.

This clone has only one observation. The V gene is TRBV7-9, the J gene TRBJ2-7; TRBD1 agrees at 8 bases. From germline, CDR1 is SEHNR and CDR2 FQNEAQ (reference sequence). The trim removed 4 bases at V and 3 bases at J, leaving 8 bases unmatched. This CDR3 is built from 15 residues. This chain's CDR3 is CASSSGGRVGYEQYF. The CDR3 bases are TGTGCCAGCAGCTCAGGGGGCAGGGTGGGCTACGAGCAGTACTTC.

The chain uses TRBV19 and TRBJ2-7; 8 nucleotides agree with TRBD1. The CDR3 covers 13 residues. Germline V gene sequence: CDR1 LNHDA, CDR2 SQIVND (reference sequence). V shed 3 bases and J 6 bases; nucleotides not matched to a gene: 4. Written as DNA, the CDR3 is TGTGCCAGTAGTATTGGCAGGGGGCTCGAGCAGTACTTC. Protein sequence: CASSIGRGLEQYF.

The genes are TRBV6-5 and TRBJ1-1, with a tentative D call TRBD1 (5 bases). Per the germline V gene, CDR1 is MNHEY and CDR2 is SVGAGI. This CDR3 region has 14 residues. V was shortened by 7 bases and J by 5 bases, with 17 bases between the two germline ends. The CDR3, as DNA: TGTGCCAGCACAACGCGCCAGGGTGTGACTGAAGCTTTCTTT. This sequence encodes CASTTRQGVTEAFF.

The chain combines TRBV7-2 with TRBJ1-2; weak D call: TRBD1 (6 bases). The germline gives CDR1 SGHTA, CDR2 FQGNSA. This CDR3 region has 17 residues. Trimming left V 8 bases short and J 8 bases short, with 30 bases between. CDR3 loop: CASAVAVSQGVVGGYTF. The CDR3 DNA is TGTGCCAGCGCCGTAGCAGTCTCACAGGGCGTGGTGGGGGGCTACACCTTC. The full variable domain, rest sourced from reference TRBV7-2 and TRBJ1-2, is GAGVSQSPSNKVTEKGKDVELRCDPISGHTALYWYRQSLGQGLEFLIYFQGNSAPDKSGLPSDRFSAERTGGSVSTLTIQRTQQEDSAVYLCASAVAVSQGVVGGYTFGSGTRLTVV.

CDR3 nucleotides: TGTGCCAGCAGCCCCCAAGTAGCGGGGGTAGAGACCCAGTACTTC. As protein: CASSPQVAGVETQYF. The rearrangement uses TRBV7-2 and TRBJ2-5; 9 nucleotides align to TRBD2. This CDR3 is built from 15 residues. J gave up 4 bases and V 5 bases, and 8 bases lay outside the gene matches. Per the germline V gene, CDR1 is SGHTA and CDR2 is FQGNSA.

This clone appeared once. CDR3 in DNA: TGTGCCAGCAGCTTAAACCCGGGGAAAAATTCACCCCTCCACTTT. Translating gives CASSLNPGKNSPLHF. V is TRBV7-2 and J is TRBJ1-6, with no clear D. Per germline, CDR1 SGHTA and CDR2 FQGNSA. This CDR3 comprises 15 residues. V lost 2 bases and J 7 bases, leaving 12 bases between the germline ends.

The chain carries TRBV9 and TRBJ1-2, with D perhaps matching TRBD1 (5 bases). V was pared by 4 bases and J by 7 bases, with 14 bases between. Per the germline V gene, CDR1 is SGDLS and CDR2 is YYNGEE. The CDR3 runs 13 residues. DNA for the CDR3: TGTGCCAGCAGCCTCGCCCCCGGGGGTGGCTACACCTTC. Translation gives CASSLAPGGGYTF.

The chain has TRBV7-2 and TRBJ2-7; weak D call: TRBD2 (5 bases). CDR1 and CDR2 from the germline V gene are SGHTA and FQGNSA. The CDR3 loop spans 15 amino acids. The ends were cut back, 1 base at V and 5 bases at J, with 15 bases in the middle. For the CDR3, the DNA is TGTGCCAGCAGCTTAGATGGGCTAGTCGGGAACGAGCAGTACTTC. Its translation: CASSLDGLVGNEQYF.

The chain employs TRBV5-1 and TRBJ1-1, with D hard to call. Trimming stripped 0 bases from V and 5 bases from J, with 11 bases between. From germline, CDR1 is SGHRS and CDR2 YFSETQ. The CDR3 runs 14 residues. The CDR3 reads CASSLVSAGTEAFF. CDR3 coding DNA: TGCGCCAGCAGCTTGGTGAGTGCGGGGACTGAAGCTTTCTTT.